This T cell receptor beta chain originates from a study of shared clonotypes between healthy human individuals. Study-level points and caveats: Memory subsets had estimated richness that was generally smaller than that of naive subsets.

Trimming cost V 8 bases and J 2 bases, with 15 bases left between them. Germline loops: CDR1 LNHDA, CDR2 SQIVND (reference sequence). CDR3 length equals 14 residues. CD45RO-negative, CCR7-positively selected cells formed the naive CD8 fraction, excluding terminally differentiated effector memory CD45RA+ cells. Every donor, a Caucasian adult, lived in Nashville, Tennessee. How the authors handled the data: There were no quality scores in the junction-only immunoSEQ sequences, so filtering differed. This table comes from immunoSEQ multiplex PCR, and its TCRdb copy is limited to in-frame clones, with some not included. The D gene and trimming were derived from the DNA, and the V and J assignments and clone size from that table. The table has approximately 1.9 million clones, just under 95% seen once. About this clone: Its antigen remains unknown.

This rearrangement joins TRBV19 to TRBJ1-1; D may be TRBD1 (5 bases). This clonotype originated in a man aged 18 to 35 in good health. Some clones in this sample may be carry-over from other donors' samples. Sequenced sample: naive CD8+ T cells from PBMCs. The CDR3 loop is CASRGYAANTEAFF. The DNA for the CDR3 is TGTGCCAGTCGGGGGTATGCAGCAAACACTGAAGCTTTCTTT.